Listed below are T cell receptor beta chains from one sample, sequenced in a study of Graves' ophthalmopathy and Graves' hyperthyroidism. Via MiXCR, TCRdb re-called the multiplex PCR reads, giving one row per CDR3 protein. The repertoire holds hundreds of thousands of distinct CDR3 sequences, with around an eighth as singletons. The material sequenced was blood. These receptors were obtained from a woman in her 30s with Graves' ophthalmopathy. CDR3s include the opening cysteine and the closing phenylalanine or tryptophan. D genes are given only for firm matches. Not every row has a clone size; where given, it reads once, few, many or a size class.

CDR3 DNA,CDR3 protein,D gene,V gene,J gene,clone size
TGTGCCAGCAGTTACGTGCCAGCGGGGGCCAACACCGGGGAGCTGTTTTTT,CASSYVPAGANTGELFF,TRBD2,TRBV6-5,TRBJ2-2,.
TGTGCCAGCAGTTTTTCTCTTTACGAGCAGTACTTC,CASSFSLYEQYF,.,TRBV12-3/TRBV12-4,TRBJ2-7,.
TGTGCCAGCAGTGATGGAACACCGGTTAGTTCCCAGCATTTT,CASSDGTPVSSQHF,.,TRBV6-1,TRBJ1-5,.
TGTGCCTGTCATAGACTTAACACCGGGGAGCTGTTTTTT,CACHRLNTGELFF,.,TRBV30,TRBJ2-2,few
TGCAGTGCTTATGCTGGATCACCCCTCCACTTT,CSAYAGSPLHF,.,TRBV20-1,TRBJ1-6,many
TGTGCCAGCAGAACAGGGGGGGGAGAGACCCAGTACTTC,CASRTGGGETQYF,.,TRBV12-3/TRBV12-4,TRBJ2-5,many
TGTGCCAGCAGCCCTCGCGGAGGCGGGGCGAACACCGGGGAGCTGTTTTTT,CASSPRGGGANTGELFF,.,TRBV9,TRBJ2-2,few
TGTGCCAGCAGCCTCAGGGGGGCGCGTAACGGCTACACCTTC,CASSLRGARNGYTF,TRBD1,TRBV27,TRBJ1-2,many
TGTGCCAGCAGTGGGCACTCCATCGGGGAGCTGTTTTTT,CASSGHSIGELFF,.,TRBV6-1,TRBJ2-2,few
TGTGCCAGCAGTTACGGGGGATCAGGGGACATTCAGTACTTC,CASSYGGSGDIQYF,.,TRBV6-5,TRBJ2-4,many
TGCGCCAGCAGCCAAGGGCTAGCGGAGGAGACCCAGTACTTC,CASSQGLAEETQYF,TRBD2,TRBV4-1,TRBJ2-5,many
TGTGCCAGCAGTTACGGGGGGCCCCTCGACGAGCAGTACTTC,CASSYGGPLDEQYF,.,TRBV6-5,TRBJ2-7,many
TGTGCCAGCAGTGGGACAGACAACACCGGGGAGCTGTTTTTT,CASSGTDNTGELFF,TRBD1,TRBV27,TRBJ2-2,many
TGTGCCAGCAAGGTTGTGCAAAGCGGAGAGACCCAGTACTTC,CASKVVQSGETQYF,.,TRBV12-3/TRBV12-4,TRBJ2-5,.
TGCAGCGTTGTCGGTGGAGGAGGGCTTACTGGGGCCAACGTCCTGACTTTC,CSVVGGGGLTGANVLTF,.,TRBV29-1,TRBJ2-6,many
TGCGCCAGCAGCCAAGTGGGACCGACCTATGGCTACACCTTC,CASSQVGPTYGYTF,.,TRBV4-1,TRBJ1-2,many
TGCAGTGCTAGGAGGTCGGCGGGAGGGCCCCCGTCCTACGAGCAGTACTTC,CSARRSAGGPPSYEQYF,TRBD2,TRBV20-1,TRBJ2-7,few
TGTGCCAGCAGTCCCCCTGCGGGTAGCGGGACCCAGTACTTC,CASSPPAGSGTQYF,.,TRBV28,TRBJ2-5,many
TGCGCCAGCAGTGAGTCGGGGATTAGCACAGATACGCAGTATTTT,CASSESGISTDTQYF,.,TRBV10-1,TRBJ2-3,many
TGTGCCAGCAGTTTCGGATTAGGGCGGGGGGGAAACCAAGAGACCCAGTACTTC,CASSFGLGRGGNQETQYF,TRBD2,TRBV12-3/TRBV12-4,TRBJ2-5,few
TGTGCCAGCAGCTTAGACCTCGCATATTATGGCTACACCTTC,CASSLDLAYYGYTF,.,TRBV7-9,TRBJ1-2,many
TGTGCCAGCAGTCGCTCGTTAGGGGGGAAAGCTTTCTTT,CASSRSLGGKAFF,.,TRBV6-5,TRBJ1-1,many
TGTGCCAGCAGCCAGCCCGCAGGAGCTCAAGAGACCCAGTACTTC,CASSQPAGAQETQYF,.,TRBV4-2,TRBJ2-5,.